Below are 16 T cell receptor beta chains sequenced from a single sample in a study of blood T cell repertoires in COVID-19. This table comes from immunoSEQ multiplex PCR, and its TCRdb copy is limited to in-frame clones, with some not included. The top ten clones hold 4% to 5.5% of a sample with 300,000 to 350,000 clones, almost 90% of them seen once. Sample: PBMCs or T cells enriched from blood (not recorded which). The receptors shown here come from a woman between 18 and 29 years old with acute COVID-19.

The V and J genes are TRBV24-1 and TRBJ2-1, with 10 bases aligning to TRBD2. Germline V gene lookup returns CDR1 KGHDR and CDR2 SFDVKD. The CDR3 length is 15 residues. V shed 5 bases and J 3 bases; nucleotides not matched to a gene: 3. CDR3 in amino acids: CATSGGTSDYNEQFF. The CDR3 nucleotides read TGTGCCACCAGTGGTGGGACTAGCGACTACAATGAGCAGTTCTTC.

V gene TRBV12-5 combines with J gene TRBJ2-1, with unresolved D. V was trimmed by 1 base and J by 5 bases, leaving 3 bases between them. CDR1 LGHNT and CDR2 FRNRAP come from the germline V gene. CDR3 length: 12 residues. The CDR3 DNA sequence: TGTGCTAGTGGTTTGGGTAACAATGAGCAGTTCTTC. Translated, it gives CASGLGNNEQFF.

The chain combines TRBV24-1 with TRBJ1-2; 12 bases map to TRBD1. Germline V CDR1 and CDR2: KGHDR, SFDVKD. This CDR3 region has 17 residues. The ends lost 4 bases at V and 2 bases at J; junction bases unmatched: 7. CDR3 region: CATSDPGQGASNYGYTF. CDR3 DNA: TGTGCCACCAGTGACCCGGGACAGGGGGCATCGAACTATGGCTACACCTTC.

The chain links TRBV5-1 to TRBJ2-5, with 11 bases identical to TRBD1. Germline V gives CDR1 SGHRS, CDR2 YFSETQ. J gave up 5 bases and V 4 bases, and 1 base lay outside the gene matches. This CDR3 contains 13 residues. The CDR3 reads CASSRDRGETQYF. CDR3 bases: TGCGCCAGCAGCCGGGACAGGGGGGAGACCCAGTACTTC.

V and J are TRBV20-1 and TRBJ1-2, with D unresolved. This CDR3 has 11 amino acids. The germline V gene has CDR1 DFQATT and CDR2 SNEGSKA (reference sequence). V shed 2 bases and J shed 10 bases, with 11 bases lying between them. CDR3 sequence reads: CSARTSWAYTF. The CDR3 DNA reads as TGCAGTGCTAGAACCTCCTGGGCCTACACCTTC.

This chain links TRBV18 with TRBJ1-5; D is undetermined. There are 14 residues in the CDR3. With 2 bases removed from V and 4 bases from J, the gap between germline ends came to 9 bases. The germline CDR1 and CDR2 sequences are KGHSH and LQKENI. CDR3 DNA sequence: TGTGCCAGCTCACCAGAGTTTACGAATCAGCCCCAGCATTTT. As protein: CASSPEFTNQPQHF.

The DNA for the CDR3 is TGCAGCGTAGTCGGACTAGAGAACTCCTACGAGCAGTACTTC. This gives the protein CSVVGLENSYEQYF. This chain uses TRBV29-1 with TRBJ2-7, with 7 bases identical to TRBD2. CDR3 size: 14 residues. The V and J ends lost 6 bases and 0 bases, in that order; junction bases with no gene match: 8. The germline V gene has CDR1 SQVTM and CDR2 ANQGSEA.

This chain links TRBV13 with TRBJ2-1; 8 nucleotides align to TRBD1. V lost 5 bases and J lost 6; bases outside the gene matches: 3. CDR1 is PRHDT, CDR2 FYEKMQ, per germline (reference sequence). CDR3 length: 13 amino acids. CDR3 in amino acids: CASSRTGSNEQFF. CDR3 coding DNA: TGTGCCAGCAGCCGGACAGGGTCCAATGAGCAGTTCTTC.

The rearrangement links TRBV28 to TRBJ1-2; 7 bases agree with TRBD1. Germline assignment: CDR1 MDHEN and CDR2 SYDVKM. The V gene end was trimmed by 4 bases and the J gene end by 4 bases; junction bases not matched to a gene: 6. This CDR3 spans 14 amino acids. The CDR3, as DNA: TGTGCCAGCAGTTCCAACGACAGGGTCTATGGCTACACCTTC. Its protein is CASSSNDRVYGYTF.

The table lists this clone with a count of one. The rearrangement joins TRBV5-6 to TRBJ1-2; no clear D gene. Germline lookup yields CDR1 SGHDT and CDR2 YYEEEE. Trimming removed 3 bases at V and 8 bases at J, with 8 bases between. This CDR3 region has 11 residues. CDR3 coding DNA: TGTGCCAGCAGCTCGCGATTAGGCTACACCTTC. It encodes CASSSRLGYTF.

The chain is built from TRBV28 and TRBJ2-7, with 13 bases matching TRBD2. Trimming cost V 5 bases and J 1 base; bases outside gene matches: 11. Germline V gene data show CDR1 as MDHEN and CDR2 as SYDVKM. This CDR3 is 18 amino acids long. In DNA form, the CDR3 reads TGTGCCAGCAGTCAACCCGGACTAGCGGGAGTTAGTTCCTACGAGCAGTACTTC. Translating it yields CASSQPGLAGVSSYEQYF.

The chain has TRBV6-5 and TRBJ2-1; the D gene is possibly TRBD1 (7 bases). CDR1 is MNHEY, CDR2 SVGAGI, per germline. There are 15 residues in the CDR3. The V gene lost 6 bases and the J gene lost 5 bases, with 17 bases spanning the gap. CDR3 in DNA: TGTGCCAGCAGGCAGGGGGGAGTCCCCCACAATGAGCAGTTCTTC. It is translated as CASRQGGVPHNEQFF.

This chain uses TRBV4-1 with TRBJ2-7; D gene unclear. V lost 0 bases and J lost 9, with 15 bases in between. The CDR3 is 14 residues long. In germline, CDR1 is MGHRA, CDR2 YSYEKL. CDR3 residues: CASSQDNTVLWQYF. The CDR3 DNA reads TGCGCCAGCAGCCAAGATAATACTGTCCTTTGGCAGTACTTC.

The rearrangement links TRBV10-3 to TRBJ2-7; 7 bases map to TRBD2. Trimming cost V 2 bases and J 0 bases; bases outside gene matches: 10. Germline lookup yields CDR1 ENHRY and CDR2 SYGVKD. CDR3 size: 17 residues. The DNA for the CDR3 is TGTGCCATCAGTGAGGTCGCTAGCGGAAGTAGCTCCTACGAGCAGTACTTC. Its protein is CAISEVASGSSSYEQYF.

The CDR3 here is CSASIDQGTQYF. Here the CDR3 DNA reads TGCAGTGCTAGTATAGATCAGGGGACCCAGTACTTC. The genes are TRBV20-1 and TRBJ2-5; tentatively, D is TRBD1 (5 bases). This CDR3 spans 12 amino acids. Trimming took 3 bases from V and 7 from J, leaving 12 bases between them. The germline V gene has CDR1 DFQATT and CDR2 SNEGSKA (reference sequence).

This clone was seen a single time. The chain uses TRBV12-3 or TRBV12-4 and TRBJ1-2; 7 bases agree with TRBD1. The junction had 5 bases not matched to a gene; V was cut back by 7 bases and J by 9 bases. The CDR3 spans 11 residues. In DNA form, the CDR3 reads TGTGCCAGCAACCTACAGGGGAGCTACACCTTC. This translates into CASNLQGSYTF.